Here is one T cell receptor (beta chain) with its context. This clone was detected a few times. Its antigen is still unknown. Base qualities are not provided; no much larger clone lies one nucleotide away. From each donor, a single peripheral blood sample of 100 to 150 mL on average was drawn into heparinised tubes. Naive, central memory, regulatory and stem cell-like memory CD4+ T cells were sorted on a BD FACSAria II using a panel including CD45RO, CCR7, CD25, CD127, CD95 and CD27. Every sorted population had a purity above 95%. Right away, PBMCs were isolated by Lymphoprep density gradient centrifugation and were stained directly, with no culture step. To minimize batch effects, samples were stained and sorted in pairs, one healthy donor with one patient per experiment. The High Capacity cDNA Reverse Transcription Kit was used to reverse transcribe all of the isolated RNA, meaning that expressed TCRB transcripts were what got sequenced. Naive, central memory and regulatory T cell samples underwent deep immunoSEQ sequencing, averaging about 3.57 million total reads per sample. After sorted cells were lysed in RLT buffer, RNA was extracted with DNase-treated RNeasy Micro or Mini kits, with the choice depending on cell number. To prevent cross-contamination, each cell subset was processed individually, whereas patient and healthy donor samples were processed jointly. The immunoSEQ multiplex PCR was used to amplify TCRB sequences from cDNA, yielding 87-bp fragments that span the CDR3 region. Amplicons were sequenced on the Illumina HiSeq platform. For the original study's pipeline: Synthetic template baselines were used to correct PCR bias computationally, reads within Hamming distance 2 were collapsed, and singletons that could not be merged were discarded. By aligning reads against IMGT, V, D and J genes, CDR3 length, and insertions or deletions at six rearrangement sites were assigned. Within each subset, clonotype counts were normalized to the number of sorted cells before true diversity and Gini coefficients were calculated with the tcR R package. The overlap coefficient, calculated on TCRB nucleotide sequences, was used to quantify repertoire sharing. As a proxy for the pre-selection repertoire, out-of-frame TCRB sequences from naive cells were analyzed. The clones in this table, taken by TCRdb from immuneACCESS, are in-frame only. Not every clone is retained; where verified, under half of the shortfall comes from an unresolved V gene, and the cause of the rest is unknown. V and J calls and clone size are as listed in that table; D and trimming were resolved from the DNA. The sample table lists 640,000 or so clones, more than 12% of them with a count of one. Jointly, the top ten make up just under 0.04% of the sample.

These data are taken from a study of beta chain features in type 1 diabetes (dated by TCRdb to 2016 to 2019). Concerning the study at large: Patients and healthy donors did not differ in mean age, gender distribution, total cell number or subset yield. A total of about 100,000,000 sorted cells were examined across all samples, and RNA yield correlated strongly with the number of cells per subset. The study compared the TCRB repertoires of sorted circulating CD4+ T cell subsets in recently diagnosed type 1 diabetes patients with those in matched healthy donors. Regulatory and stem cell-like memory subsets were obtained from only 8 patients and about eight healthy donors, while naive and central memory subsets were obtained from all 30 or so donors.

General study outcomes and caveats: A moderate but significant shortening of TCRB CDR3 length was observed in type 1 diabetes patients in all four CD4+ subsets. Shorter templates might be favored by PCR, yet because patient and control samples were amplified and corrected together, any such skew would affect both groups equally. Sequencing cDNA rather than genomic DNA could over-represent highly expressing activated cells, although activation and CD3 levels did not differ between groups. At VDJ recombination sites, patients with type 1 diabetes made fewer insertions and deleted more nucleotides, a pattern implying thymic rearrangement abnormalities. Naive, central memory and regulatory TCRB repertoires appeared to be more alike among patients than among healthy donors. Only small numbers of individuals were included in the HLA sub-analyses, which left unresolved whether HLA type had any influence on TCRB rearrangement.

Sequenced: naive CD4+ T cells from blood. Interpreted using the paper, the cell subset or site label stands for: true naive CD4+ T cells. This clonotype was obtained from a man aged 18 to 29 with type 1 diabetes.

The DNA sequence reads TGTGCCAGCAGCATGATGTCCAGCTCCTACGAGCAGTACTTC. This encodes CASSMMSSSYEQYF. The chain is encoded by TRBV7-9 joined to TRBJ2-7; no D gene can be assigned with confidence. Deletion took 5 bases off V and 0 bases off J, with a span of 11 bases between the germline ends. Based on the germline V gene (reference sequence), the CDR1 and CDR2 sequences are SEHNR and FQNEAQ. Including the terminal cysteine and phenylalanine, the CDR3 comprises 14 residues. This entry keeps only the CDR3 DNA: 42 bases, framed from base 1.